The 8 T cell receptor beta chains in this list originate from one sample, sequenced in a study of blood T cell repertoires in COVID-19. Assay: immunoSEQ multiplex PCR; the TCRdb copy retains only in-frame clones and omits some. The top ten hold 2.9% of the sample, which has roughly 65,000 clones, under 95% seen once. Source material: peripheral blood. The source is a man in his 70s with active COVID-19.

The DNA of the CDR3 is TGTGCCAGCAGCCAAGATCTTCCCCCTAGCGGGGGGGTAAATGAGCAGTTCTTC. It encodes CASSQDLPPSGGVNEQFF. This sequence joins TRBV14 and TRBJ2-1; TRBD2 aligns across 12 bases. V dropped 0 bases and J dropped 7; count of bases not matched to a gene: 10. This CDR3 spans 18 amino acids. CDR1 is SGHDN, CDR2 FVKESK, per germline.

The V gene is TRBV5-1, the J gene TRBJ2-3; TRBD1 matches at 7 bases. Germline CDR1 is SGHRS and CDR2 is YFSETQ. CDR3 length: 13 residues. J gave up 0 bases and V 7 bases, and 2 bases lay outside the gene matches. CDR3 in DNA: TGCGCCAGCGGGACAGTGAGCACAGATACGCAGTATTTT. Its translation is CASGTVSTDTQYF. The whole variable domain, filled in from reference TRBV5-1 and TRBJ2-3, reads KAGVTQTPRYLIKTRGQQVTLSCSPISGHRSVSWYQQTPGQGLQFLFEYFSETQRNKGNFPGRFSGRQFSNSRSEMNVSTLELGDSALYLCASGTVSTDTQYFGPGTRLTVL.

V usage is TRBV18 and J usage is TRBJ2-5; TRBD2 might be the D (5 bases). The CDR3 contains 15 residues. The V gene lost 2 bases and the J gene lost 5 bases, with 15 bases spanning the gap. Germline values: CDR1 KGHSH, CDR2 LQKENI. The CDR3 DNA reads as TGTGCCAGCTCACCAACGGACTCTTCGTGGGAGACCCAGTACTTC. Translation gives CASSPTDSSWETQYF.

This clone was detected only once. The chain is built from TRBV3-1 (or the pseudogene TRBV3-2) and TRBJ2-2, with 9 bases aligning to TRBD2. With 4 bases clipped from V and 1 base from J, the junction kept 4 bases outside the gene matches. The CDR3 sequence is 16 residues long. From germline, CDR1 is LGHDT and CDR2 YNNKEL (reference sequence). This CDR3 reads CASSLERGVNTGELFF. For the CDR3, the DNA is TGTGCCAGCAGCCTTGAGCGGGGGGTGAACACCGGGGAGCTGTTTTTT.

The chain carries TRBV6-1 and TRBJ1-1; 8 bases are a match to TRBD1. V trimming: 2 bases; J trimming: 7 bases; junction bases outside the gene matches: 12. From germline, CDR1 is MNHNS and CDR2 SASEGT. The CDR3 totals 16 residues. The CDR3 sequence: CASSEQGAARGSEAFF. The DNA of the CDR3 is TGTGCCAGCAGTGAACAGGGGGCGGCCAGAGGTAGTGAAGCTTTCTTT.

This clone was observed a single time. The chain has TRBV11-3 and TRBJ2-7, with D tentatively TRBD1 (6 bases). CDR3 length equals 15 residues. Germline V gene sequence: CDR1 SGHNT, CDR2 YENEEA. Trimming left V 5 bases short and J 7 bases short, with 21 bases between. CDR3 sequence reads: CASSPPLGAWWEQYV. The CDR3 nucleotides are TGTGCCAGCAGCCCCCCCCTGGGGGCTTGGTGGGAGCAGTACGTC.

The CDR3 reads CASSQARQDNEKLFF. In nucleotides, the CDR3 is TGTGCCAGTAGTCAAGCCAGACAGGATAATGAAAAACTGTTTTTT. J is TRBJ1-4 and V is TRBV19, with a possible D match to TRBD1 (6 bases). From germline, CDR1 is LNHDA and CDR2 SQIVND (reference sequence). Trimming pared 5 bases from V and 4 bases from J, leaving 14 bases between. The CDR3 has 15 amino acids.

This rearrangement joins TRBV3-1 (or the pseudogene TRBV3-2) to TRBJ2-7; tentative D call: TRBD1 (6 bases). V gave up 5 bases and J gave up 6 bases, with 17 bases separating them. The V gene's germline CDR1 is LGHDT and CDR2 YNNKEL (reference sequence). The CDR3 runs 14 residues. The CDR3 DNA reads TGTGCCAGCAGCACCGGACAGAGGGTATCCGAGCAGTACTTC. Encoded protein: CASSTGQRVSEQYF.